This TCR beta chain was captured in a study of T cell repertoires in cytomegalovirus infection (dated by TCRdb to about 2019). About the full investigation: Recently identified HLA-C-restricted CMV epitopes, whose presentation resists viral immunomodulation, were targeted by peptide stimulations together with well-studied HLA-B-restricted epitopes. Because public TCR beta signatures pointed to carriage of CMV infection together with the matching HLA type, the HLA type of each donor mattered for the analysis. General study outcomes and caveats: In both this cohort and an independent roughly 330-donor cohort, the cumulative frequency of public TCR beta family members distinguished carriers of CMV infection plus the relevant HLA type. The ex vivo response was dominated by HLA-C-restricted CMV-specific TCR beta clonotypes, which also provided the single most frequent clonotype in two of eight donors.

Sequencing relied on an Illumina HiSeq 1500. TCRdb trimmed the raw reads at Q25, called clones with MiXCR and kept productive beta chains. Here each entry gathers all rows of one CDR3 protein and keeps the most common genes and DNA. The sample includes some 940,000 distinct CDR3 sequences, with around 30% observed a single time. The ten largest clones add up to around 15% of the sample. Trimming takes 5 bases off V and 5 bases off J; junction bases not matched to a gene: 10. The germline V gene (reference sequence) specifies MNHEY as CDR1 and SMNVEV as CDR2. The CDR3 spans 17 residues, from the cysteine through the phenylalanine. Just CDR3 DNA is preserved here, 51 bases in frame from base 1. This clonotype was seen a few times. The antigen this receptor binds is unknown. The record has no base qualities; no much larger clone is one base away. The sample's treatment or condition label, in plain terms: in vitro stimulation with specific CMV peptide epitopes to enrich CMV-specific T cells.

The receptor comes from a human donor in good health (CMV status not recorded). Some clones in this sample may be carry-over from other donors' samples. The specimen was cultured CD8+ T cells from PBMCs, collected from culture after CMV antigen stimulation. The rearrangement combines TRBV27 with TRBJ2-1; a stretch of 12 junction bases matches TRBD2. The DNA reads as follows: TGTGCCAGCAGTCCATTTCAGACTAGCGGGGGAGACAATGAGCAGTTCTTC. It translates as CASSPFQTSGGDNEQFF.